This record covers a single TCR beta chain. The antigen is undetermined. This specimen comes from a study of graft-versus-host responses after intestinal transplantation. Study-level information: Anti-thymocyte globulin was used for induction in all recipients, who then took tacrolimus and steroids for around 3 years.

Study results and caveats: GvH clones occurred in recipient marrow; some first appeared in ileum or blood. Allografts carried high graft-versus-host to host-versus-graft clonal ratios in patients having graft-donor T cell macrochimerism.

Libraries were prepared by immunoSEQ multiplex PCR; TCRdb keeps only in-frame clonotypes and omits some of them. The sample has approximately 80,000 clones; less than 90% are singletons. The clonotype originates from a human donor who received an intestinal transplant. The sequencing used unstimulated CD4+ T cells sorted from spleen or lymph node cells, collected before intestinal transplant.

The CDR3 protein is CASSLTSSPETQYF. For the CDR3, the DNA is TGTGCCAGCAGCTTAACTAGCTCTCCAGAGACCCAGTACTTC. V and J are TRBV7-6 and TRBJ2-5; tentatively, D is TRBD2 (6 bases). Between the trimmed V and J ends, which lost 2 bases and 4 bases, there was a span of 11 bases. The CDR3 extends over 14 amino acids. The germline V gene has CDR1 SGHVS and CDR2 FNYEAQ. The complete variable domain, with remaining parts taken from reference TRBV7-6 and TRBJ2-5, reads GAGVSQSPRYKVTKRGQDVALRCDPISGHVSLYWYRQALGQGPEFLTYFNYEAQQDKSGLPNDRFSAERPEGSISTLTIQRTEQRDSAMYRCASSLTSSPETQYFGPGTRLLVL.